The sequence of this TCR beta chain was determined in a study of cytomegalovirus exposure and HLA in healthy donors. Study-level points and caveats: There were under 200 TCR beta chains listed as cytomegalovirus-associated.

Amplification used 60 Vbeta primers and 13 Jbeta primers. TCRdb's table, derived via immunoSEQ multiplex PCR, lists solely in-frame clones and lacks some. This table holds some 95,000 clones, over 75% found once. The germline V gene has CDR1 SGHNT and CDR2 YENEEA. The CDR3 is made up of 14 amino acids. Between the trimmed V and J ends, which lost 0 bases and 0 bases, there was a span of 5 bases. This clone was detected only once. The antigen is undetermined. The V and J genes are TRBV11-3 and TRBJ1-1; D gene ambiguous. This receptor was obtained from a man between 25 and 39 years old in good health and CMV-seronegative. The sequenced sample was PBMCs. The CDR3 spells CASSLDSLNTEAFF. CDR3 nucleotides: TGTGCCAGCAGCTTAGATTCTTTGAACACTGAAGCTTTCTTT.